These T cell receptor beta chains were read from a single sample in a study of T-cell reconstitution after alpha-beta-depleted transplantation in children. TCRdb redid the calling of the PCR reads with MiXCR, one entry per CDR3 protein. The sample shows 750,000 to 950,000 distinct CDR3 sequences, roughly 15% of them seen only once. Sequencing was performed on PBMCs, mostly from graft donor cells, taken 360 days after TCRalphabeta/CD19-depleted stem cell transplant. All receptors come from a male patient aged 10-17 years who had a stem cell transplant for acute lymphoblastic leukemia, so the T cells may come from the graft donor. CDR3s leave out the opening cysteine and the closing phenylalanine or tryptophan. The order of the fields is J gene, V gene, CDR3 length, D gene, CDR3 protein. D genes are given only for firm matches.

TRBJ2-1 | TRBV20-1 | 13 | TRBD2 | SARLLAGGFNEQF
TRBJ1-1 | TRBV5-1 | 11 | NA | ASRVTGFHEAF
TRBJ2-3 | TRBV6-9 | 10 | NA | ASSYSACTQY
TRBJ2-2 | TRBV12-3/TRBV12-4 | 12 | TRBD1 | ASSPDRVNRELF
TRBJ1-5 | TRBV7-9 | 10 | NA | ASSWSNQPQH
TRBJ1-5 | TRBV29-1 | 11 | NA | SGSPGRGQPQH
TRBJ2-5 | TRBV7-6 | 14 | NA | ASSSVGSPFQETQY
TRBJ2-1 | TRBV20-1 | 14 | NA | SARARGFVSYNEQF
TRBJ1-1 | TRBV27 | 11 | NA | ASSTWSHFEAF
TRBJ1-2 | TRBV7-2 | 13 | NA | ASTFTEGRVYGYT
TRBJ2-1 | TRBV7-9 | 10 | NA | ASSLDARKQF
TRBJ2-3 | TRBV4-3 | 14 | NA | ASSQPQRASTDTQY
TRBJ1-5 | TRBV7-2 | 13 | TRBD1 | ASRAAGTGNQPQH
TRBJ2-4 | TRBV5-6 | 11 | TRBD1 | ASSSGTAIIQY
TRBJ2-2 | TRBV7-7 | 11 | NA | ASSPGTTGELF
TRBJ1-1 | TRBV20-1 | 10 | NA | SARVSGGEAF
TRBJ2-7 | TRBV15 | 9 | NA | ATSMGPEQY
TRBJ2-7 | TRBV5-1 | 14 | NA | ASSLDPLANVREQY
TRBJ2-7 | TRBV5-1 | 14 | TRBD2 | ASSESRLAENYEQY
TRBJ2-7 | TRBV29-1 | 11 | TRBD1 | SVEGRGPSEQY
TRBJ2-1 | TRBV5-1 | 14 | TRBD2 | ASSLGRGRTYNEQF
TRBJ2-3 | TRBV5-1 | 13 | NA | ASSFGASVTDTQY
TRBJ2-3 | TRBV20-1 | 12 | NA | SAKRGTSTDTQY
TRBJ2-2 | TRBV28 | 12 | NA | ARAAVSTTGELF
TRBJ2-2 | TRBV25-1 | 15 | TRBD1 | ASSELPRTGVTGELF
TRBJ2-1 | TRBV4-2 | 12 | NA | ASSHGSTYNEQF
TRBJ2-7 | TRBV10-3 | 13 | TRBD1 | AISWPGQGTYEQY
TRBJ2-1 | TRBV7-2 | 13 | NA | ASSHGLASYNEQF
TRBJ2-7 | TRBV15 | 14 | TRBD1 | ATSGPGTGGFYEQY
TRBJ2-1 | TRBV20-1 | 13 | TRBD2 | SARRTSGMYNEQF
TRBJ1-1 | TRBV5-1 | 12 | NA | ASSLLAENTEAF
TRBJ2-7 | TRBV4-1 | 12 | NA | ASSRITERHEQY
TRBJ1-2 | TRBV11-2 | 11 | NA | ASGTDVGYGYT
TRBJ2-6 | TRBV6-1 | 13 | TRBD2 | ASGRGDSGANVLT
TRBJ1-5 | TRBV10-3 | 13 | NA | AIKLGENSNQPQH
TRBJ1-5 | TRBV12-3/TRBV12-4 | 14 | TRBD1 | ASSSGTGGDNQPQH
TRBJ2-7 | TRBV2 | 13 | NA | ASSEDRIDSYEQY
TRBJ2-2 | TRBV5-6 | 14 | TRBD1 | ASSFYGTVAAGELF